The present TCR beta chain was sequenced within a study of metastatic and nonmetastatic thyroid tumors. This clone appeared many times. What it binds is unknown. Other DNA sequences in the same sample also yield this CDR3. Notes on the study in general: Relative to benign nodules, malignant thyroid tumors were reportedly characterized by significantly elevated TCR beta diversity in blood and tumor.

Until they underwent thyroid surgery, no patient had received any treatment. Germline V gene sequence: CDR1 SGHRS, CDR2 YFSETQ. The CDR3 extends over 11 amino acids. V lost 4 bases to trimming and J lost 1 base, with 2 bases between them. As originally analysed: Differences in CDR3 between clinicopathological groups were drawn on to build a classifier intended to discriminate distant-metastatic papillary thyroid cancer patients. TCRdb reanalyzed the PCR reads with MiXCR. These V and J calls rely on TCRdb rather than the paper's analysis. The table includes some 17,000 clones, roughly 24% detected once.

Material for sequencing was blood. This chain uses TRBV5-1 with TRBJ2-5, with D uncertain. The TCR was taken from a male donor with papillary thyroid cancer or a benign thyroid nodule (not recorded which). Some clones in this sample may be carry-over from other donors' samples. This CDR3 reads CASSVQETQYF. DNA of the CDR3: TGCGCCAGCAGCGTCCAAGAGACCCAGTACTTC.